Presented here are 21 T cell receptor beta chains from one specimen sequenced in a study of T cells in narcolepsy. Sequenced by immunoSEQ multiplex PCR; TCRdb stores in-frame clones only, minus some. In the table there are more than 30,000 clones, under 85% of which are singletons. Sequencing was carried out using CD45RA- memory CD4+ T cells from PBMCs. These receptors all come from a human donor with narcolepsy.

The V gene is TRBV10-2, the J gene TRBJ1-5; 8 bases align to TRBD1. Trimming took 6 bases from V and 2 from J; bases not matched to a gene: 6. This CDR3 spans 15 amino acids. Germline V lookup: CDR1 WSHSY, CDR2 SAAADI. CDR3 sequence (DNA): TGCGCCAGCAGCCTCGAGGGACAGGGCAATCAGCCCCAGCATTTT. Encoded protein: CASSLEGQGNQPQHF.

This clone was counted between two and nine times. The rearrangement links TRBV6-5 to TRBJ2-7, with D unresolved. V was clipped by 4 bases and J by 2 bases, with 9 bases between them. Germline loops: CDR1 MNHEY, CDR2 SVGAGI. The CDR3 spans 13 residues. For the CDR3, the DNA is TGTGCCAGCAGTTCCGGCCTCCCCTACGAGCAGTACTTC. It translates to CASSSGLPYEQYF.

This clone appeared a single time. The chain employs TRBV15 and TRBJ2-7, with a weak D call TRBD1 (6 bases). This CDR3 is built from 16 residues. The V gene's germline CDR1 is LNHNV and CDR2 YYDKDF (reference sequence). V was trimmed by 0 bases and J by 0 bases, leaving 12 bases between them. CDR3 sequence: CATSREPGASSYEQYF. CDR3 in DNA: TGTGCCACCAGCAGAGAACCAGGGGCTAGCTCCTACGAGCAGTACTTC.

CDR3 bases: TGTGCCAGCAGGGGGTTGGGGGCATACCAAGAGACCCAGTACTTC. Translating gives CASRGLGAYQETQYF. The V and J genes are TRBV2 and TRBJ2-5; D possibly corresponds to TRBD1 (6 bases). V lost 6 bases to trimming and J lost 0 bases, with 14 bases between them. The CDR3 runs 15 residues. Germline-derived CDR1 and CDR2 are SNHLY and FYNNEI.

This chain links TRBV4-1 with TRBJ1-6, with 8 nucleotides matching TRBD1. This CDR3 region has 16 residues. CDR1 and CDR2 from the germline V gene are MGHRA and YSYEKL. Trimming cost V 3 bases and J 6 bases; bases outside gene matches: 7. The CDR3 nucleotides are TGCGCCAGCAGCCAGGCGACAGGGGTCACTAATTCACCCCTCCACTTT. This sequence encodes CASSQATGVTNSPLHF.

The gene calls are TRBV7-2 and TRBJ2-2; 8 bases map to TRBD1. V dropped 6 bases and J dropped 1; count of bases not matched to a gene: 4. Germline V gene sequence: CDR1 SGHTA, CDR2 FQGNSA. The CDR3 totals 15 residues. In DNA, the CDR3 is TGTGCCAGCAGACCCGGGACAGGGAACACCGGGGAGCTGTTTTTT. Amino acid sequence: CASRPGTGNTGELFF.

The chain couples TRBV6-6 to TRBJ2-3; maybe TRBD1 (6 bases). Trimming removed 6 bases at V and 3 bases at J, with 16 bases between. There are 15 residues in the CDR3. Germline V CDR1 and CDR2: MNHNY, SVGAGI (reference sequence). The chain's CDR3 is CASRTGTTQTDTQYF. The CDR3 DNA sequence: TGTGCCAGCAGGACCGGGACAACCCAGACAGATACGCAGTATTTT.

The table lists this clone with a few counts. The chain uses TRBV28 and TRBJ1-1; weak D call: TRBD1 (5 bases). Germline CDR1 is MDHEN and CDR2 is SYDVKM. The CDR3 is 14 amino acids. Trimming shortened V by 2 bases and J by 2 bases, and 9 bases separated the two germline ends. CDR3 sequence reads: CASSLPDRNTEAFF. The CDR3 nucleotides read TGTGCCAGCAGTTTACCCGACAGAAACACTGAAGCTTTCTTT.

This chain joins TRBV28 and TRBJ2-7; possibly TRBD1 for D (6 bases). This CDR3 has 14 amino acids. V dropped 4 bases and J dropped 0 bases, with 10 bases sitting between them. From germline, CDR1 is MDHEN and CDR2 SYDVKM. The DNA for the CDR3 is TGTGCCAGCAGTTCTTGGGACATCTCCTACGAGCAGTACTTC. Its translation is CASSSWDISYEQYF.

The chain links TRBV7-2 to TRBJ1-2; D gene uncertain. CDR1 SGHTA and CDR2 FQGNSA come from the germline V gene. V lost 5 bases and J lost 3, with 4 bases in between. This CDR3 spans 11 amino acids. CDR3 protein: CASSQYYGYTF. The CDR3 coding sequence is TGTGCCAGCAGCCAGTACTATGGCTACACCTTC.

This chain joins TRBV6-5 and TRBJ2-3; TRBD2 might be the D (6 bases). CDR3 length: 14 amino acids. Germline V gene lookup returns CDR1 MNHEY and CDR2 SVGAGI. V was clipped by 2 bases and J by 1 base, with 7 bases between them. This CDR3 reads CASSYQRGTDTQYF. The CDR3 DNA reads as TGTGCCAGCAGTTACCAGCGGGGCACAGATACGCAGTATTTT.

Notes on this clone: The junction does not match germline at one end; this may be a read error. The chain uses TRBV7-2 and TRBJ2-1; 12 bases fit TRBD2. Per the germline V gene, CDR1 is SGHTA and CDR2 is FQGNSA. The CDR3 has 14 amino acids. CDR3 residues: CASSLAGGVSEQFF. CDR3 nucleotides: TGTGCCAGCAGCCTAGCGGGGGGGGTCTCTGAGCAGTTCTTC.

This chain uses TRBV11-3 with TRBJ1-1; D uncertain. Germline CDR1 SGHNT, CDR2 YENEEA. This CDR3 region has 13 residues. Trimming cost V 2 bases and J 1 base, with 5 bases left between them. The CDR3 region has the DNA TGTGCCAGCAGCTTAAGGCCGAACACTGAAGCTTTCTTT. Protein product: CASSLRPNTEAFF.

The chain recombines TRBV28 with TRBJ1-6, with 12 bases identical to TRBD1. Germline values: CDR1 MDHEN, CDR2 SYDVKM. The CDR3 has 16 amino acids. V lost 5 bases and J lost 10; bases outside the gene matches: 9. CDR3 sequence (DNA): TGTGCCAGCAGTGTAGGGACAGGGGGCGGAAAATCACCCCTCCACTTT. Residues: CASSVGTGGGKSPLHF.

V usage is TRBV7-2 and J usage is TRBJ1-1; D not resolved. The ends were cut back, 6 bases at V and 2 bases at J, with 10 bases in the middle. The CDR3 has 13 residues. The germline CDR1 and CDR2 sequences are SGHTA and FQGNSA. CDR3 loop: CASRPHVNTEAFF. In DNA, the CDR3 is TGTGCCAGCAGACCGCACGTAAACACTGAAGCTTTCTTT.

The rearrangement uses TRBV18 and TRBJ1-5; TRBD1 aligns across 8 bases. Germline-derived CDR1 and CDR2 are KGHSH and LQKENI. Germline trimming cut 3 bases from V and 7 bases from J; bases unmatched to any gene: 11. The CDR3 is made up of 16 amino acids. The CDR3 nucleotides read TGTGCCAGCTCACCGGGACAGGCGGATGGCCGGCAGCCCCAGCATTTT. This translates into CASSPGQADGRQPQHF.

The V and J genes are TRBV2 and TRBJ1-1; 9 nucleotides agree with TRBD1. The CDR3 runs to 14 residues. Germline CDR1 SNHLY, CDR2 FYNNEI. J was trimmed by 3 bases and V by 10 bases; bases with no gene match: 9. CDR3 DNA: TGTGCCACCACGGGAGGGGACAGGGACACTGAAGCTTTCTTT. Protein: CATTGGDRDTEAFF.

The chain combines TRBV6-1 with TRBJ2-4, with 9 bases matching TRBD1. V trimming: 3 bases; J trimming: 8 bases; junction bases outside the gene matches: 8. Per germline, CDR1 MNHNS and CDR2 SASEGT. The CDR3 consists of 15 residues. The CDR3 loop is CASSESSTGGDIQYF. CDR3 bases: TGTGCCAGCAGTGAGTCCTCGACAGGGGGGGACATTCAGTACTTC.

The rearrangement links TRBV5-5 to TRBJ2-7; tentative D call: TRBD1 (5 bases). The germline CDR1 and CDR2 sequences are SGHKS and YYEKEE (reference sequence). V lost 1 base and J lost 5, with 10 bases in between. The length of the CDR3 is 13 residues. In nucleotides, the CDR3 is TGTGCCAGCAGCTTGAGGGGTTTCCACGAGCAGTACTTC. This translates into CASSLRGFHEQYF.

This chain uses TRBV7-2 with TRBJ1-5; D ambiguous. V lost 5 bases and J 7 bases, leaving 15 bases between the germline ends. This CDR3 is built from 14 residues. The V gene's germline CDR1 is SGHTA and CDR2 FQGNSA. The CDR3 reads CASSPLGVAQPQHF. DNA of the CDR3: TGTGCCAGCAGCCCCCTTGGGGTAGCCCAGCCCCAGCATTTT.

J is TRBJ1-1 and V is TRBV5-8; D is possibly TRBD1 (5 bases). CDR1 SGHTS and CDR2 YDEGEE come from the germline V gene. This CDR3 has 14 amino acids. The germline V and J ends were trimmed by 7 bases and 1 base, with 14 bases remaining between them. CDR3 nucleotides: TGTGCCAGCCCCAGGGCGGGGAGGAACACTGAAGCTTTCTTT. This translates into CASPRAGRNTEAFF.